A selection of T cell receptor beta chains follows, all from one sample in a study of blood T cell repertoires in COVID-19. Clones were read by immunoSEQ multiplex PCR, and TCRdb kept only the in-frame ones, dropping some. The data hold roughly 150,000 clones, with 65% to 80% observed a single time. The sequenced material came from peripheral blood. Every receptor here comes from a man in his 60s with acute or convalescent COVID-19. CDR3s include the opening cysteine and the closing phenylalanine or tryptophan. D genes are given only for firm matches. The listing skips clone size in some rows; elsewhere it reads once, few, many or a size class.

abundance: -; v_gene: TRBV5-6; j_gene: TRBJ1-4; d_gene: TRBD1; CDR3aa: CASSVDRGEKLFF; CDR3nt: TGTGCCAGCAGCGTCGACAGGGGAGAAAAACTGTTTTTT
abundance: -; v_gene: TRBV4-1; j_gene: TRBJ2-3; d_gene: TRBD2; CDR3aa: CASSQDGLAGTDTQYF; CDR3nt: TGCGCCAGCAGCCAAGATGGACTAGCGGGCACAGATACGCAGTATTTT
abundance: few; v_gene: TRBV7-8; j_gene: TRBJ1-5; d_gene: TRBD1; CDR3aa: CASSLGRGEQPQHF; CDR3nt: TGTGCCAGCAGCCTCGGCAGGGGGGAACAGCCCCAGCATTTT
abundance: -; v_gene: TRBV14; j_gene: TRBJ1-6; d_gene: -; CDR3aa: CASSQDVPGISPLHF; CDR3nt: TGTGCCAGCAGCCAAGATGTACCAGGGATTTCACCCCTCCACTTT
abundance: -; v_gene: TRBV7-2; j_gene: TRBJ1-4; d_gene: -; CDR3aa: CASSLEPTNEKLFF; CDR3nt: TGTGCCAGCAGCTTAGAGCCAACTAATGAAAAACTGTTTTTT
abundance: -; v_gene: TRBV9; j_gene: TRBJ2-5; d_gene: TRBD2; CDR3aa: CASSADLAGGGETQYF; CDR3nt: TGTGCCAGCAGCGCCGACCTAGCGGGGGGGGGAGAGACCCAGTACTTC
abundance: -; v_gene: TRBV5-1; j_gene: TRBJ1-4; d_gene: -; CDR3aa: CASSLTGTPTNEKLFF; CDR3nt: TGCGCCAGCAGCTTGACAGGAACCCCAACTAATGAAAAACTGTTTTTT
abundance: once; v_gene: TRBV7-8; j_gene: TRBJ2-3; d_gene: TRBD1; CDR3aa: CASSFPTGGVDTQYF; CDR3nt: TGTGCCAGCAGCTTCCCGACAGGGGGGGTGGATACGCAGTATTTT
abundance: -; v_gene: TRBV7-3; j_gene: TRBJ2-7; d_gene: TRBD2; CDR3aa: CASSYGLAGSYEQYF; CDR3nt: TGTGCCAGCAGCTACGGACTAGCGGGGTCCTACGAGCAGTACTTC
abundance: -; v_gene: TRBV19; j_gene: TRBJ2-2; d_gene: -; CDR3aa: CASTLRMTGELFF; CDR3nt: TGTGCCAGTACCCTCCGTATGACCGGGGAGCTGTTTTTT
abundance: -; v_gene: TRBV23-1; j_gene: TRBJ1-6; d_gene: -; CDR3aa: CASSLRDLSSYNSPLHF; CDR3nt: TGCGCCAGCAGTCTCAGGGATCTCAGCTCCTATAATTCACCCCTCCACTTT
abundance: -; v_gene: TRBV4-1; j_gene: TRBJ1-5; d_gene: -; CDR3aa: CASSQDIGRVNQPQHF; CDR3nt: TGCGCCAGCAGCCAAGATATCGGGAGGGTCAATCAGCCCCAGCATTTT
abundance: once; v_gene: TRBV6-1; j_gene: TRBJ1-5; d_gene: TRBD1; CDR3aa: CASSDLPTGRGNQPQHF; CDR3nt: TGTGCCAGCAGTGATCTTCCGACAGGGCGCGGCAATCAGCCCCAGCATTTT
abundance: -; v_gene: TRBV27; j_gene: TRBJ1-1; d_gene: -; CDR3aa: CASSLNPQGGTEAFF; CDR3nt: TGTGCCAGCAGTTTAAACCCACAGGGCGGAACTGAAGCTTTCTTT
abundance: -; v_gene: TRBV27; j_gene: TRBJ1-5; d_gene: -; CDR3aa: CASSLRGLQPQHF; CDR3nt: TGTGCCAGCAGTTTACGGGGGTTACAGCCCCAGCATTTT
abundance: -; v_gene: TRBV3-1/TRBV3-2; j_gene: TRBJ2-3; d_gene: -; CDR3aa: CASSHRGRADTQYF; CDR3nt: TGTGCCAGCAGCCACAGGGGCCGGGCAGATACGCAGTATTTT
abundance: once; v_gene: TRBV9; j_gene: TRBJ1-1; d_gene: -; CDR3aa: CASSVGTENTEAFF; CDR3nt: TGTGCCAGCAGCGTAGGCACAGAGAACACTGAAGCTTTCTTT
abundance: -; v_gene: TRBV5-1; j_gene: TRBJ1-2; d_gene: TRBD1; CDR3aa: CASSRDSLNYGYTF; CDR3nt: TGCGCCAGCAGCCGGGACAGCCTTAACTATGGCTACACCTTC
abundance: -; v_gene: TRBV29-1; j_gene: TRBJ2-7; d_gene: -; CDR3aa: CSAEGGEGYEQYF; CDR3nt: TGCAGCGCCGAGGGGGGGGAAGGGTACGAGCAGTACTTC
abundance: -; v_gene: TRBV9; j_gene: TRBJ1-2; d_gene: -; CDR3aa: CASSVDLGASYGYTF; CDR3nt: TGTGCCAGCAGCGTAGACTTGGGGGCCAGCTATGGCTACACCTTC
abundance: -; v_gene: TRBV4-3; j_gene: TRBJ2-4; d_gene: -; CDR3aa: CASSQDQGTGDIQYF; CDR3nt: TGCGCCAGCAGCCAAGATCAAGGGACTGGGGACATTCAGTACTTC
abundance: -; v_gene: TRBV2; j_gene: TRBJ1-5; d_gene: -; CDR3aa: CASSVAPPQPQHF; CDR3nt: TGTGCCAGCAGTGTGGCCCCGCCCCAGCCCCAGCATTTT
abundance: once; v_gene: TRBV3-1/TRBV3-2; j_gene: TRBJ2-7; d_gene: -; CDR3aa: CASSQVQGSYEQYF; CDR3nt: TGTGCCAGCAGCCAAGTCCAGGGATCCTACGAGCAGTACTTC
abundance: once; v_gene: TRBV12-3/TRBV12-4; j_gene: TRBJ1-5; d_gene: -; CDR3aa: CASSIGIQPQHF; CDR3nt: TGTGCCAGCAGTATAGGTATTCAGCCCCAGCATTTT
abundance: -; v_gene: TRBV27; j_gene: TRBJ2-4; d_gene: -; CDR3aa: CASSLLGAKNIQYF; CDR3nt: TGTGCCAGCAGCCTACTCGGGGCCAAAAACATTCAGTACTTC
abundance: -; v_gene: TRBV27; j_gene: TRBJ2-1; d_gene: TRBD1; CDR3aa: CASSPGDRGVNEQFF; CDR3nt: TGTGCCAGCAGTCCGGGGGACAGGGGTGTCAATGAGCAGTTCTTC
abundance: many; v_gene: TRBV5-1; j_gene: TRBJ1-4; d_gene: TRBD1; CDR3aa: CASSHGDRYNEKLFF; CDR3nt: TGCGCCAGCAGCCACGGGGACAGGTATAATGAAAAACTGTTTTTT
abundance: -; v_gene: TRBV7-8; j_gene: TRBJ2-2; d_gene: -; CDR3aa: CASSLHRRANTGELFF; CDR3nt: TGTGCCAGCAGCTTACATCGCAGGGCGAACACCGGGGAGCTGTTTTTT
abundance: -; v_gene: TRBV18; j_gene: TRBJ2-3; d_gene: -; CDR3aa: CASSLEAPDTQYF; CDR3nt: TGTGCCAGCTCACTCGAGGCCCCAGATACGCAGTATTTT
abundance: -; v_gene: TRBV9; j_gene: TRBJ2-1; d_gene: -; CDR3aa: CASSTYGTYNEQFF; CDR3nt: TGTGCCAGCAGCACATACGGGACCTACAATGAGCAGTTCTTC
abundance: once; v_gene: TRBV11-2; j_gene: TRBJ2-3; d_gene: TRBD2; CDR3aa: CASSLGVSGGAADTQYF; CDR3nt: TGTGCCAGCAGCTTAGGTGTTTCCGGGGGGGCCGCAGATACGCAGTATTTT
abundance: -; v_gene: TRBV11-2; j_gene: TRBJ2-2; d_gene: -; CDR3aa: CASSSHGQLNTGELFF; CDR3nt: TGTGCCAGCAGCTCACACGGACAGCTCAACACCGGGGAGCTGTTTTTT
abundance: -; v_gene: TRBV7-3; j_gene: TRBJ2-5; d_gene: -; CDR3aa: CASSLVDGETQYF; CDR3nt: TGTGCCAGCAGCTTAGTCGACGGGGAGACCCAGTACTTC
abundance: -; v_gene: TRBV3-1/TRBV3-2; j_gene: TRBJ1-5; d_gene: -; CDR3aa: CASRGASNQPQHF; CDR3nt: TGTGCCAGCAGGGGGGCGAGCAATCAGCCCCAGCATTTT
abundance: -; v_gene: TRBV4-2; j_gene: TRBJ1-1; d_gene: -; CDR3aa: CASSQFYGTPSSNTEAFF; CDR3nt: TGTGCCAGCAGCCAATTTTACGGGACACCCTCTTCGAACACTGAAGCTTTCTTT
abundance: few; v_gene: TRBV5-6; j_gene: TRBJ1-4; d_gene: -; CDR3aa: CASSLYGHDEKLFF; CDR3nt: TGTGCCAGCAGCTTGTACGGACATGATGAAAAACTGTTTTTT
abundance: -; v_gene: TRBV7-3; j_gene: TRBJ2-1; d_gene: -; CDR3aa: CASSLVGAYDEQFF; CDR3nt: TGTGCCAGCAGCTTAGTGGGGGCTTATGATGAGCAGTTCTTC